This T cell receptor (beta chain) was recovered during a study of OX40 agonist ivuxolimab in advanced cancers. Background for the entire study: Ivuxolimab was an agonistic, fully human IgG2 monoclonal antibody directed against OX40 (CD134), a costimulatory receptor. Intravenous ivuxolimab was administered to patients every 2 weeks at six dose levels: 0.01, 0.1, 0.3, 1.5, 3 and 10 mg/kg. Of the approximately 50 dose-escalation patients, hepatocellular carcinoma was present in about 20, melanoma in approximately 15, renal cell carcinoma in 9 and head and neck cancer in 9. In the dose-escalation cohort, more than 75% of patients were male, and the mean age was around 60 years, with a range of roughly 23 to 85. Patients were allowed to have had prior anti-PD-1, anti-PD-L1 or anti-CTLA-4 therapy, and approximately 40% of the dose-escalation patients had been treated with checkpoint inhibitors. Partial responses occurred in three dose-escalation patients, of whom one had hepatocellular carcinoma and two had cutaneous melanoma. Peripheral TCRbeta sequencing aimed to test whether ivuxolimab altered TCR sequence diversity and caused clonal T-cell expansion. The monotherapy dose-escalation portion (N of about 52 patients) of the phase I ivuxolimab trial is reported in the paper. Findings and caveats that apply to the study as a whole: In partial responders in the 0.1-3.0 mg/kg groups, normalized peripheral clonal expansion was found to be among the lowest, especially among CD8+ T cells. The antigen specificity of the peripheral T cells that underwent clonal expansion was not determined. After ivuxolimab, more expanded clones were found on average in CD8+ T cells than in CD4+ T cells. At doses of 0.1 to 3.0 mg/kg, clonal expansion of both CD4+ and CD8+ blood T cells was observed from baseline to week 6. Low levels of normalized T-cell clonal expansion were also seen in some nonresponding patients.

Patients with a history of autoimmune disease or receiving systemic immunosuppression were excluded from the trial. Peripheral blood for TCR sequencing was collected from all dose cohorts at baseline, on cycle 4 day 1, and on cycle 7 day 1. Samples were obtained from an open-label, multicenter, first-in-human phase I dose-escalation trial of ivuxolimab. Adults with locally advanced or metastatic head and neck squamous cell, hepatocellular, melanoma or renal cell carcinoma were enrolled in the trial. Before TCR sequencing, CD4+ and CD8+ T cells were separately sorted from peripheral blood. To sequence the TCRbeta CDR3 region, genomic DNA was isolated from the sorted cells. The immunoSEQ Assay was used for sequencing of TCRbeta CDR3 regions. The clones in this table, taken by TCRdb from immuneACCESS, are in-frame only. Not every clone is retained; where verified, under half of the shortfall comes from an unresolved V gene, and the cause of the rest is unknown. Recorded for this sample are around 18,000 clones; 70% to 90% of them occurred a single time. Of the sample, under 35% falls within the top ten clones.

Notes on this clone: The target of this receptor is not known. Base qualities were left out, and no much larger clone turns up one base away.

The sequence was obtained from an adult with an advanced solid tumor such as melanoma, head and neck, liver or kidney cancer. The source material was CD4+ or CD8+ T cells sorted from blood, sampled in a trial of the OX40 agonist ivuxolimab.

In nucleotides, the sequence is TGCGCCAGCAGCCAAGGTGTTGGTAGCTCCTATAATTCACCCCTCCACTTT. It is translated as CASSQGVGSSYNSPLHF. The sequence links TRBV4-1 to TRBJ1-6; the D gene is not confidently resolved. V and J are truncated by 1 base and 0 bases respectively, leaving an intervening sequence of 10 bases. The CDR3 covers 17 residues, taking in both the cysteine and the phenylalanine. The sequence is cut down to CDR3 DNA, 51 bases in frame from base 1. In the germline V gene, CDR1 corresponds to MGHRA and CDR2 to YSYEKL.